One and the same sample provided the 28 T cell receptor beta chains below, sequenced in a study of response to subunit inactivated influenza vaccine. TCRdb called the RT-PCR reads again in MiXCR, with one record for every CDR3 protein. Of roughly 630,000 distinct CDR3 sequences listed, about 14% are singletons. The specimen was PBMCs from blood, collected 14 to 15 days before vaccination. The receptor source for this set is a man aged 45 to 65 who received an inactivated influenza vaccine.

This clonotype turned up a few times. The V gene is TRBV5-5, the J gene TRBJ2-7, with TRBD2 matching over 8 bases. Trimming cost V 4 bases and J 3 bases; bases outside gene matches: 6. This CDR3 contains 14 residues. The germline V gene has CDR1 SGHKS and CDR2 YYEKEE (reference sequence). The CDR3 nucleotides read TGTGCCAGCAGCCGGACTAGCAGCTTCTACGAGCAGTACTTC. Translated, it gives CASSRTSSFYEQYF.

This clonotype was observed many times. This chain connects TRBV10-3 to TRBJ2-7; D is perhaps TRBD1 or TRBD2 (5 bases each). In germline, CDR1 is ENHRY, CDR2 SYGVKD. Trimming took off 10 bases at V and 4 bases at J, with 17 bases between the two ends. This CDR3 is built from 13 residues. This chain's CDR3 is CANSGTDFYEQYF. CDR3 sequence (DNA): TGTGCCAACTCCGGGACGGATTTTTACGAGCAGTACTTC.

The chain is built from TRBV2 and TRBJ1-1; 9 bases match TRBD1. Per the germline V gene, CDR1 is SNHLY and CDR2 is FYNNEI. V was clipped by 7 bases and J by 7 bases; unmatched bases: 4. This CDR3 is built from 12 residues. The CDR3 reads CASIQGAGEAFF. The DNA for the CDR3 is TGTGCCAGCATACAGGGGGCCGGTGAAGCTTTCTTT.

J is TRBJ2-4 and V is TRBV6-2 or TRBV6-3; 7 bases are shared with TRBD1. This CDR3 spans 18 amino acids. V trimming: 5 bases; J trimming: 0 bases; junction bases outside the gene matches: 13. Germline-derived CDR1 and CDR2 are MNHEY and SVGEGT. The CDR3 DNA follows: TGTGCCAGCAGTACAATCGACAGGGCCCATATAGCCAAAAACATTCAGTACTTC. This sequence encodes CASSTIDRAHIAKNIQYF.

This clonotype was detected a few times. The genes are TRBV3-1 and TRBJ1-6; no firm D call. Germline loops: CDR1 LGHDT, CDR2 YNNKEL (reference sequence). The V end lost 0 bases, the J end lost 8 bases, and 11 bases lay between the germline ends. This CDR3 region has 15 residues. The CDR3 loop reads CASSQDRGLYSPLHF. DNA of the CDR3: TGTGCCAGCAGCCAAGACCGAGGGTTGTATTCACCCCTCCACTTT.

This chain links TRBV30 with TRBJ2-5; D gene unclear. Germline loops: CDR1 GTSNPN, CDR2 SVGIG (reference sequence). Trimming left V 1 base short and J 7 bases short, with 7 bases between. The CDR3 length is 11 residues. The CDR3 loop is CAWSARGTQYF. CDR3 DNA sequence: TGTGCCTGGAGTGCTCGTGGGACCCAGTACTTC.

This clonotype was seen a few times. This chain joins TRBV4-3 and TRBJ2-1; D remains unclear. This CDR3 spans 16 amino acids. Germline CDR1 reads LGHNA; CDR2 reads YSLEER. Deletions cut 0 bases from V and 1 base from J, with 10 bases between. CDR3 protein: CASSQEWSLSYNEQFF. The CDR3 bases are TGCGCCAGCAGCCAAGAATGGAGCCTTTCCTACAATGAGCAGTTCTTC.

The rearrangement joins TRBV27 to TRBJ2-1, with D possibly matching TRBD1 (6 bases). This CDR3 has 13 residues. Germline V gene data show CDR1 as MNHEY and CDR2 as SMNVEV (reference sequence). Deletions cut 5 bases from V and 14 bases from J, with 19 bases between. This CDR3 reads CASSKRDTLQEFF. As DNA, the CDR3 is TGTGCCAGCAGTAAACGGGACACCTTACAGGAGTTCTTC.

The rearrangement links TRBV28 to TRBJ2-4; TRBD2 matches 10 bases. This CDR3 is 21 amino acids long. The germline V gene encodes CDR1 MDHEN and CDR2 SYDVKM. After removal of 2 bases from V and 0 bases from J, the junction contained 16 bases not matched to a gene. CDR3 coding DNA: TGTGCCAGCAGTTTACCCCTGGTTGAGCGGGAGGGCGGAAGAGCCAAAAACATTCAGTACTTC. This sequence encodes CASSLPLVEREGGRAKNIQYF.

This clonotype was seen only a few times. CDR3 sequence: CATSGEYNEQFF. In DNA form, the CDR3 reads TGTGCCACCAGTGGGGAGTACAATGAGCAGTTCTTC. The rearrangement joins TRBV24-1 to TRBJ2-1; D is perhaps TRBD2 (5 bases). V was trimmed by 5 bases and J by 4 bases, leaving 5 bases between them. CDR1 is KGHDR, CDR2 SFDVKD, per germline. The CDR3 is 12 residues long.

This clonotype showed up many times. The chain recombines TRBV4-2 with TRBJ2-5, with D tentatively TRBD1 (5 bases). V lost 1 base and J lost 5, with 11 bases in between. Germline CDR1 is LGHNA and CDR2 is YNFKEQ. This CDR3 has 14 amino acids. The CDR3 sequence is CASSQGQGSETQYF. The CDR3 nucleotides are TGTGCCAGCAGCCAAGGGCAGGGATCGGAGACCCAGTACTTC.

In this sample, this clonotype turned up a few times. This chain uses TRBV12-3 or TRBV12-4 with TRBJ2-3; D remains ambiguous. V lost 6 bases to trimming and J lost 5 bases, with 9 bases between them. This CDR3 has 12 amino acids. The CDR3 region has the DNA TGTGCCAGCAGCAAGTCCGGAGATACGCAGTATTTT. Its protein is CASSKSGDTQYF.

This clonotype was seen only a few times. The chain carries TRBV6-2 or TRBV6-3 and TRBJ1-2, with 7 bases that match TRBD1. CDR3 length: 16 residues. CDR1 is MNHEY, CDR2 SVGEGT, per germline. The junction had 16 bases not matched to a gene; V was cut back by 4 bases and J by 8 bases. The CDR3 region is CASSSSTGQAGEGYTF. In nucleotides, the CDR3 is TGTGCCAGCAGTTCCAGCACCGGACAGGCGGGAGAGGGCTACACCTTC.

The chain has TRBV4-1 and TRBJ2-2; D might be TRBD2 (5 bases). Trimming took off 7 bases at V and 5 bases at J, with 23 bases between the two ends. CDR1 is MGHRA and CDR2 is YSYEKL in the germline V gene. The CDR3 length is 17 residues. The CDR3: CASTEDLARTGTGELFF. CDR3 DNA sequence: TGCGCCAGCACAGAGGACCTAGCTCGCACCGGGACCGGGGAGCTGTTTTTT.

The chain uses TRBV27 and TRBJ2-2; weak D call: TRBD2 (6 bases). Per germline, CDR1 MNHEY and CDR2 SMNVEV (reference sequence). Trimming removed 8 bases from V and 4 bases from J, with 17 bases in between. This CDR3 spans 15 amino acids. CDR3 in amino acids: CASLPSGGGTGELFF. DNA for the CDR3: TGTGCCAGCCTCCCTTCCGGGGGAGGCACCGGGGAGCTGTTTTTT.

This clonotype was seen a handful of times. The chain couples TRBV2 to TRBJ2-1; TRBD2 aligns across 8 bases. The length of the CDR3 is 15 residues. Germline values: CDR1 SNHLY, CDR2 FYNNEI. Trimming removed 3 bases from V and 4 bases from J; junction bases left unmatched: 5. CDR3 sequence (DNA): TGTGCCAGCAGTGAGAGCGGGAGAGTGTACAATGAGCAGTTCTTC. It encodes CASSESGRVYNEQFF.

The chain has TRBV7-6 and TRBJ2-1; D ambiguous. The CDR3 has 16 residues. Trimming pared 1 base from V and 0 bases from J, leaving 10 bases between. Per germline, CDR1 SGHVS and CDR2 FNYEAQ. CDR3 region: CASSLGAISSYNEQFF. CDR3 DNA: TGTGCCAGCAGCTTAGGGGCCATCAGCTCCTACAATGAGCAGTTCTTC. Full variable domain (missing parts from reference TRBV7-6 and TRBJ2-1): GAGVSQSPRYKVTKRGQDVALRCDPISGHVSLYWYRQALGQGPEFLTYFNYEAQQDKSGLPNDRFSAERPEGSISTLTIQRTEQRDSAMYRCASSLGAISSYNEQFFGPGTRLTVL.

The table lists this clonotype with a few counts. The CDR3 coding sequence is TGCAGTGCTAGGGGGACACTTTCCTACGAGCAGTACTTC. This sequence encodes CSARGTLSYEQYF. The chain is built from TRBV20-1 and TRBJ2-7, with TRBD1 as a possible D gene (6 bases). Germline lookup yields CDR1 DFQATT and CDR2 SNEGSKA (reference sequence). Trimming took off 3 bases at V and 1 base at J, with 10 bases between the two ends. This CDR3 region has 13 residues.

The V gene is TRBV7-2, the J gene TRBJ2-1; 7 nucleotides align to TRBD2. The CDR3 runs 16 residues. CDR1 and CDR2 from the germline V gene are SGHTA and FQGNSA. V dropped 1 base and J dropped 9; count of bases not matched to a gene: 12. CDR3 DNA sequence: TGTGCCAGCAGCTTAGGGGGGAGTCTAGCGGTGGGTGAGCAGTTCTTC. Residues: CASSLGGSLAVGEQFF.

The chain is built from TRBV12-3 or TRBV12-4 and TRBJ2-5, with D maybe TRBD1 (5 bases). The CDR3 spans 14 residues. The V end was cut by 6 bases, the J end by 4 bases, with 15 bases between. CDR3 amino acids: CASSTTGPGETQYF. The CDR3 DNA reads TGTGCCAGCAGCACTACAGGCCCCGGAGAGACCCAGTACTTC.

CDR3: CASSLTGTGYTGELFF. CDR3 DNA sequence: TGTGCCAGCAGCTTAACCGGGACAGGTTACACCGGGGAGCTGTTTTTT. This rearrangement joins TRBV7-3 to TRBJ2-2, with 8 bases that match TRBD1. The CDR3 has 16 amino acids. Per the germline V gene, CDR1 is SGHTA and CDR2 is FQGTGA. The junction had 3 bases not matched to a gene; V was cut back by 0 bases and J by 3 bases. Full variable domain (rest looked up from reference TRBV7-3 and TRBJ2-2): GAGVSQTPSNKVTEKGKYVELRCDPISGHTALYWYRQSLGQGPEFLIYFQGTGAADDSGLPNDRFFAVRPEGSVSTLKIQRTERGDSAVYLCASSLTGTGYTGELFFGEGSRLTVL.

This clonotype has only a few counts. The gene calls are TRBV12-3 or TRBV12-4 and TRBJ1-1; D gene unclear. Trimming shortened V by 4 bases and J by 1 base, and 4 bases separated the two germline ends. There are 12 residues in the CDR3. Written as DNA, the CDR3 is TGTGCCAGCAGTTGGTCGAACACTGAAGCTTTCTTT. The encoded protein is CASSWSNTEAFF.

This clonotype has only a few counts. Here the CDR3 DNA reads TGCAGTGCCGACTCCGGGACTAGCGGGTCACGCTACAATGAGCAGTTCTTC. Its translation: CSADSGTSGSRYNEQFF. This chain links TRBV20-1 with TRBJ2-1; TRBD2 agrees at 12 bases. Germline V gene lookup returns CDR1 DFQATT and CDR2 SNEGSKA (reference sequence). V trimming: 6 bases; J trimming: 3 bases; junction bases outside the gene matches: 12. The CDR3 is 17 residues long.

The gene calls are TRBV2 and TRBJ2-2; D is undetermined. CDR1 is SNHLY and CDR2 is FYNNEI in the germline V gene. This CDR3 spans 14 amino acids. Trimming cost V 6 bases and J 6 bases, with 14 bases left between them. CDR3 bases: TGTGCCAGCAGCCTGGTCCCCGTCCCCGGGGAGCTGTTTTTT. Amino acids: CASSLVPVPGELFF.

V usage is TRBV5-1 and J usage is TRBJ2-7; 10 bases are shared with TRBD2. V lost 4 bases and J lost 3; bases outside the gene matches: 7. Per the germline V gene, CDR1 is SGHRS and CDR2 is YFSETQ. CDR3 size: 15 residues. The CDR3 bases are TGCGCCAGCAGCATATCCGGGACTAGCGACTACGAGCAGTACTTC. It is translated as CASSISGTSDYEQYF.

The chain uses TRBV28 and TRBJ2-5; perhaps TRBD2 as D (5 bases). V lost 10 bases and J 0 bases, leaving 15 bases between the germline ends. From germline, CDR1 is MDHEN and CDR2 SYDVKM. CDR3 length: 14 amino acids. The CDR3 is CATAPQRYQETQYF. The CDR3 DNA reads as TGTGCCACCGCTCCCCAGCGGTACCAAGAGACCCAGTACTTC.

Only a few counts were recorded for this clonotype. The rearrangement joins TRBV5-5 to TRBJ2-7; 9 nucleotides agree with TRBD2. Per the germline V gene, CDR1 is SGHKS and CDR2 is YYEKEE (reference sequence). The CDR3 totals 17 residues. V was pared by 5 bases and J by 2 bases, with 14 bases of the junction left unmatched. The CDR3 region is CASSLSAGGTPTYEQYF. CDR3 sequence (DNA): TGTGCCAGCAGTTTATCAGCGGGAGGAACTCCCACCTACGAGCAGTACTTC.

In this sample, this clonotype turned up a few times. V gene TRBV4-2 combines with J gene TRBJ1-2; tentative D call: TRBD1 (5 bases). CDR3 size: 16 residues. The V end lost 2 bases, the J end lost 7 bases, and 20 bases lay between the germline ends. The germline gives CDR1 LGHNA, CDR2 YNFKEQ. The DNA of the CDR3 is TGTGCCAGCAGCCAATTAACGGGGGGGAATACTGGTGGCTACACCTTC. Translated, it gives CASSQLTGGNTGGYTF.